This T cell receptor (beta chain) stems from a study of OX40 agonist ivuxolimab in advanced cancers. Overall study results and limits: CD8+ T cells (on average) carried more expanded clones than CD4+ T cells.

The protocol was immunoSEQ multiplex PCR, while the TCRdb copy is restricted to in-frame clones and leaves out a portion. The data hold tens of thousands of clones, with about 88% observed a single time. With 2 bases clipped from V and 8 bases from J, the junction kept 7 bases outside the gene matches. Germline CDR1 and CDR2: MNHEY and SVGAGI. The CDR3 spans 15 residues. Regarding this clone: Its antigen is unidentified.

V is TRBV6-5 and J is TRBJ1-3, with 9 bases fitting TRBD1. This clonotype was obtained from an adult with an advanced solid tumor such as melanoma, head and neck, liver or kidney cancer. The material was CD4+ or CD8+ T cells sorted from blood, obtained in a trial of the OX40 agonist ivuxolimab. The CDR3 protein is CASSYVLQGAHTIYF. The CDR3 nucleotides are TGTGCCAGCAGTTACGTCTTACAGGGGGCACACACCATATATTTT.